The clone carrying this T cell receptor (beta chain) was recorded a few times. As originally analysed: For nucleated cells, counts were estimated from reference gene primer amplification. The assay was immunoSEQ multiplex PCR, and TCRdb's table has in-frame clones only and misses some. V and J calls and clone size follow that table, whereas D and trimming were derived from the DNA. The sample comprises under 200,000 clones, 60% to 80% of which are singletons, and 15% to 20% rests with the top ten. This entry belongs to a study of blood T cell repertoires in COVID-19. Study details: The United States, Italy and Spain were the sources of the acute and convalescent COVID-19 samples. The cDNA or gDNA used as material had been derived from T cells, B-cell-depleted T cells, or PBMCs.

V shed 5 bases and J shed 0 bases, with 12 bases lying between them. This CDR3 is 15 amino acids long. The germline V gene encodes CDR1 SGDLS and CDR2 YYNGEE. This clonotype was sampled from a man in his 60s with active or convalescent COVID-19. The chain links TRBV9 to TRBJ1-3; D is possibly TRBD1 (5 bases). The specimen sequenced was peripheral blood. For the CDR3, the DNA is TGTGCCAGCAGTCTAGGGGTTAGCTCTGGAAACACCATATATTTT. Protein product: CASSLGVSSGNTIYF.